The 17 T cell receptor beta chains reported below all come from one sample, sequenced in a study of technical replicates of blood from a few donors. Measured with immunoSEQ multiplex PCR; TCRdb has only the in-frame clones, and not every one. The repertoire holds tens of thousands of clones, with 94% as singletons. Sequencing input: T cells isolated from PBMCs. The receptors were gathered from a human donor in good health.

The chain employs TRBV11-1 and TRBJ1-1; the match to TRBD1 covers 7 bases. V was pared by 1 base and J by 7 bases, with 3 bases of the junction left unmatched. The CDR3 has 13 amino acids. CDR1 and CDR2 (germline): SGHAT, FQDESV (reference sequence). The CDR3 DNA reads as TGTGCCAGCAGCTTAGTACAGGGGTTTGAAGCTTTCTTT. Protein product: CASSLVQGFEAFF. Looking up the rest from reference TRBV11-1 and TRBJ1-1 gives the full variable domain: EAEVAQSPRYKITEKSQAVAFWCDPISGHATLYWYRQILGQGPELLVQFQDESVVDDSQLPKDRFSAERLKGVDSTLKIQPAELGDSAMYLCASSLVQGFEAFFGQGTRLTVV.

The chain combines TRBV2 with TRBJ1-1; the match to TRBD1 covers 7 bases. CDR1 and CDR2 (germline): SNHLY, FYNNEI. V lost 8 bases and J lost 4; bases outside the gene matches: 4. The CDR3 consists of 12 residues. CDR3 loop: CASLQGGTEAFF. The CDR3, as DNA: TGTGCCAGCTTGCAGGGGGGCACTGAAGCTTTCTTT.

This clone was observed a single time. V and J are TRBV5-1 and TRBJ2-3; D gene unclear. This CDR3 contains 15 residues. Germline CDR1 and CDR2: SGHRS and YFSETQ. Trimming shortened V by 2 bases and J by 0 bases, and 10 bases separated the two germline ends. DNA of the CDR3: TGCGCCAGCAGCTTCCGTAGTCCAAGCACAGATACGCAGTATTTT. Its translation: CASSFRSPSTDTQYF.

The rearrangement links TRBV7-9 to TRBJ2-7, with D perhaps TRBD1 (5 bases). The CDR3 runs to 17 residues. The germline CDR1 and CDR2 sequences are SEHNR and FQNEAQ (reference sequence). The V and J ends lost 5 bases and 1 base respectively, with 21 bases between them. The CDR3 here is CASSIPGAGLGSYEQYF. For the CDR3, the DNA is TGTGCCAGCAGCATTCCTGGGGCAGGTCTAGGGTCCTACGAGCAGTACTTC.

The chain links TRBV4-1 to TRBJ2-1, with no clear D. V was clipped by 0 bases and J by 1 base, with 7 bases between them. The CDR3 has 15 amino acids. The germline gives CDR1 MGHRA, CDR2 YSYEKL. This CDR3 reads CASSQDSNSYNEQFF. CDR3 sequence (DNA): TGCGCCAGCAGCCAAGATAGTAATTCCTACAATGAGCAGTTCTTC.

This chain joins TRBV27 and TRBJ2-7; 9 bases map to TRBD2. This CDR3 is built from 15 residues. V lost 5 bases and J lost 6; bases outside the gene matches: 11. Per the germline V gene, CDR1 is MNHEY and CDR2 is SMNVEV (reference sequence). CDR3 nucleotides: TGTGCCAGCAGTCTAGGGACTAGCCTGACTCGCGAGCAGTACTTC. It specifies CASSLGTSLTREQYF.

In this sample, this clone turned up once. V gene TRBV11-1 combines with J gene TRBJ2-5; 7 positions agree with TRBD2. Per germline, CDR1 SGHAT and CDR2 FQDESV (reference sequence). The CDR3 is made up of 15 amino acids. J gave up 1 base and V 5 bases, and 7 bases lay outside the gene matches. Written as DNA, the CDR3 is TGTGCCAGCAGCCGCCCGGGGGGTCTCCAAGAGACCCAGTACTTC. It is translated as CASSRPGGLQETQYF.

The rearrangement uses TRBV7-9 and TRBJ2-1; D is perhaps TRBD2 (5 bases). This CDR3 is built from 13 residues. V lost 0 bases to trimming and J lost 8 bases, with 8 bases between them. Germline V CDR1 and CDR2: SEHNR, FQNEAQ (reference sequence). Written as DNA, the CDR3 is TGTGCCAGCAGCTTAGCAGGAGCGGATGAGCAGTTCTTC. It encodes CASSLAGADEQFF.

The chain uses TRBV29-1 and TRBJ1-4; 10 bases fit TRBD1. This CDR3 has 14 residues. Germline values: CDR1 SQVTM, CDR2 ANQGSEA. The ends lost 7 bases at V and 10 bases at J; junction bases unmatched: 12. Written as DNA, the CDR3 is TGCAGCGGCGGACAGGGGGACGGTCACCGAAAACTGTTTTTT. It codes for CSGGQGDGHRKLFF. Looking up the rest from reference TRBV29-1 and TRBJ1-4 gives the full variable domain: SAVISQKPSRDICQRGTSLTIQCQVDSQVTMMFWYRQQPGQSLTLIATANQGSEATYESGFVIDKFPISRPNLTFSTLTVSNMSPEDSSIYLCSGGQGDGHRKLFFGSGTQLSVL.

The CDR3 protein is CASSGTGVDSPLHF. The CDR3 DNA reads as TGTGCCAGCAGCGGGACAGGGGTAGATTCACCCCTCCACTTT. The genes are TRBV27 and TRBJ1-6, with 10 bases identical to TRBD1. CDR1 is MNHEY, CDR2 SMNVEV, per germline (reference sequence). Unmatched junction bases numbered 4, after V lost 6 bases and J lost 8 bases. The CDR3 has 14 amino acids.

V usage is TRBV10-2 and J usage is TRBJ1-1, with D possibly TRBD1 on 5 matching bases. From germline, CDR1 is WSHSY and CDR2 SAAADI. V lost 8 bases and J lost 13, with 20 bases in between. The CDR3 is made up of 12 amino acids. CDR3 residues: CASSPLGHDGFF. The CDR3 nucleotides are TGCGCCAGCTCCCCGTTAGGACATGACGGTTTCTTT.

J is TRBJ2-7 and V is TRBV6-1; perhaps TRBD2 as D (5 bases). Trimming shortened V by 2 bases and J by 5 bases, and 7 bases separated the two germline ends. The CDR3 is 12 residues long. Germline assignment: CDR1 MNHNS and CDR2 SASEGT. In nucleotides, the CDR3 is TGTGCCAGCAGTGAACTCGGGGACGAGCAGTACTTC. This sequence encodes CASSELGDEQYF.

The chain is built from TRBV25-1 and TRBJ2-4; 10 bases are shared with TRBD1. Trimming cost V 4 bases and J 3 bases; bases outside gene matches: 6. The CDR3 is made up of 16 amino acids. Germline loops: CDR1 MGHDK, CDR2 SYGVNS. CDR3 protein: CASSADRGQGKNIQYF. The CDR3 nucleotides are TGTGCCAGCAGTGCCGACAGGGGGCAGGGCAAAAACATTCAGTACTTC.

The chain employs TRBV7-9 and TRBJ2-2; 10 nucleotides match TRBD1. Trimming removed 1 base from V and 5 bases from J; junction bases left unmatched: 4. The V gene's germline CDR1 is SEHNR and CDR2 FQNEAQ (reference sequence). The CDR3 has 16 residues. Here the CDR3 reads CASSLGDRGLTGELFF. The CDR3 DNA is TGTGCCAGCAGCTTAGGGGACAGGGGTCTGACCGGGGAGCTGTTTTTT. Combining the CDR3 with reference TRBV7-9 and TRBJ2-2 gives the whole variable domain DTGVSQNPRHKITKRGQNVTFRCDPISEHNRLYWYRQTLGQGPEFLTYFQNEAQLEKSRLLSDRFSAERPKGSFSTLEIQRTEQGDSAMYLCASSLGDRGLTGELFFGEGSRLTVL.

The chain is built from TRBV28 and TRBJ1-1; TRBD1 agrees at 8 bases. J lost 4 bases, V lost 3 bases, and 4 bases had no gene match. The CDR3 consists of 14 residues. Germline CDR1 and CDR2: MDHEN and SYDVKM. CDR3 residues: CASSLTQGGTEAFF. Here the CDR3 DNA reads TGTGCCAGCAGTTTGACACAGGGGGGCACTGAAGCTTTCTTT. Full variable domain (remainder filled in from reference TRBV28 and TRBJ1-1): DVKVTQSSRYLVKRTGEKVFLECVQDMDHENMFWYRQDPGLGLRLIYFSYDVKMKEKGDIPEGYSVSREKKERFSLILESASTNQTSMYLCASSLTQGGTEAFFGQGTRLTVV.

V usage is TRBV18 and J usage is TRBJ2-7, with TRBD2 matching 10 bases. This CDR3 has 16 amino acids. Germline loops: CDR1 KGHSH, CDR2 LQKENI. Trimming removed 0 bases from V and 5 bases from J; junction bases left unmatched: 7. The CDR3, as DNA: TGTGCCAGCTCACCACCGGGACTAGCGACTTTCGACGAGCAGTACTTC. Translated, it gives CASSPPGLATFDEQYF.

This rearrangement joins TRBV5-1 to TRBJ2-3; 7 nucleotides line up with TRBD1. V shed 4 bases, J shed 0 bases, and the junction held 5 bases outside the gene matches. The CDR3 runs 15 residues. CDR1 and CDR2 from the germline V gene are SGHRS and YFSETQ. The CDR3 spells CASSPGQASTDTQYF. The CDR3 coding sequence is TGCGCCAGCAGCCCCGGACAGGCTAGCACAGATACGCAGTATTTT. The entire variable domain, with the rest obtained from reference TRBV5-1 and TRBJ2-3, is as follows: KAGVTQTPRYLIKTRGQQVTLSCSPISGHRSVSWYQQTPGQGLQFLFEYFSETQRNKGNFPGRFSGRQFSNSRSEMNVSTLELGDSALYLCASSPGQASTDTQYFGPGTRLTVL.